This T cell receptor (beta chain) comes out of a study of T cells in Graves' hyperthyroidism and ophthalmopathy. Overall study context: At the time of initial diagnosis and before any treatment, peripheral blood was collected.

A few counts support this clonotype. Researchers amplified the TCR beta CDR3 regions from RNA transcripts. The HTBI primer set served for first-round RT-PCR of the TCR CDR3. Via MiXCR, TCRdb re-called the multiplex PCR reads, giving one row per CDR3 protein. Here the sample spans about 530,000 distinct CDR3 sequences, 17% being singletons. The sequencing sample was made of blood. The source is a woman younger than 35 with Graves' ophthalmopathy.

The CDR3 region is CASSEVNGGELFF. The CDR3, as DNA: TGTGCCAGCAGTGAAGTCAACGGCGGGGAGCTGTTTTTT. This rearrangement joins TRBV6-1 to TRBJ2-2, with D unresolved. CDR1 MNHNS and CDR2 SASEGT come from the germline V gene. The CDR3 has 13 amino acids. Trimming removed 1 base at V and 7 bases at J, with 7 bases between.